This TCR beta chain appears in the sequencing data of a study of T cell changes during pregnancy in multiple sclerosis. CDR3 length equals 14 residues. From germline, CDR1 is SGHTS and CDR2 YDEGEE. Trimming removed 0 bases from V and 6 bases from J, with 11 bases in between. Generated by immunoSEQ multiplex PCR, the TCRdb table keeps only in-frame clones and is missing some. The table includes over 10,000 clones, roughly 86% detected once. This clonotype was obtained from a female donor with multiple sclerosis, enrolled in a pregnancy study. Sample: CD8+ T cells from peripheral blood mononuclear cells, taken in the first trimester of pregnancy. V usage is TRBV5-8 and J usage is TRBJ2-3; tentatively, D is TRBD1 (5 bases). This CDR3 reads CASSLAGRVDTQYF. The CDR3 coding sequence is TGTGCCAGCAGCTTGGCAGGGCGTGTGGATACGCAGTATTTT.